This T cell receptor beta chain came from a study of Ad26.COV2.S vaccination and SARS-CoV-2 variants. Across the study: The COV1001 Ad26.COV2.S trial arm included the donor.

The table came from immunoSEQ multiplex PCR; TCRdb's copy has only in-frame clones and leaves some out. Counted here are hundreds of thousands of clones, 75% to 90% occurring once; the ten biggest clones make up about 2.7%. As to treatment: roughly 19 received Ad26.COV2.S at low or high dose, single or two shots; 5 received placebo; per-sample allocation not given. Material that was analyzed had been drawn on day 63 after the first vaccine or placebo injection. As its vector, the vaccine had Ad26, which expressed Wuhan-strain SARS-CoV-2 spike. The sample consisted of peripheral blood, taken in a trial of Ad26.COV2.S vaccine versus placebo. The receptor was isolated from a person aged 18-60 years who received the Ad26.COV2.S COVID-19 vaccine or a placebo.

The CDR3 coding sequence is TGTGCCAGTATTTCCGGAGAAAAACTGTTTTTT. The encoded protein is CASISGEKLFF. The rearrangement joins TRBV19 to TRBJ1-4, with D unresolved. This CDR3 region has 11 residues. V was pared by 7 bases and J by 8 bases, with 8 bases between. CDR1 is LNHDA and CDR2 is SQIVND in the germline V gene (reference sequence).